Below, 10 T cell receptor beta chains from the same sample are listed, as sequenced in a study of cytomegalovirus exposure and HLA in healthy donors. Primers for the PCR totalled 60 Vbeta and 13 Jbeta. Profiled with immunoSEQ multiplex PCR; TCRdb holds only in-frame clones, not every one. The sample includes roughly 180,000 clones, roughly 85% of them seen just once. Material for sequencing was PBMCs. Receptor source: a male donor in good health and CMV-seronegative.

The V and J genes are TRBV14 and TRBJ2-7; 9 positions match TRBD1. Unmatched junction bases numbered 13, after V lost 4 bases and J lost 0 bases. The CDR3 covers 18 residues. Per the germline V gene, CDR1 is SGHDN and CDR2 is FVKESK. In DNA, the CDR3 is TGTGCCAGCAGCCGGGCCCCGGACAGGGGACCCAACTCCTACGAGCAGTACTTC. Translated: CASSRAPDRGPNSYEQYF.

The chain recombines TRBV19 with TRBJ1-6; a weak D match, TRBD1 (5 bases). V was trimmed by 5 bases and J by 6 bases, leaving 11 bases between them. This CDR3 has 14 amino acids. Germline V lookup: CDR1 LNHDA, CDR2 SQIVND (reference sequence). Here the CDR3 reads CASSHQGTNSPLHF. The CDR3 nucleotides are TGTGCCAGTAGTCACCAGGGAACTAATTCACCCCTCCACTTT. Drawing the rest from reference TRBV19 and TRBJ1-6, the complete variable domain is DGGITQSPKYLFRKEGQNVTLSCEQNLNHDAMYWYRQDPGQGLRLIYYSQIVNDFQKGDIAEGYSVSREKKESFPLTVTSAQKNPTAFYLCASSHQGTNSPLHFGNGTRLTVT.

The chain has TRBV7-8 and TRBJ1-1; TRBD1 matches at 9 bases. V dropped 5 bases and J dropped 6; count of bases not matched to a gene: 10. The CDR3 has 15 amino acids. CDR1 is SGHVS and CDR2 is FQNEAQ in the germline V gene. The CDR3 loop is CASSPPDRGWAEAFF. The CDR3 nucleotides read TGTGCCAGCAGCCCACCGGACAGGGGATGGGCTGAAGCTTTCTTT.

This chain joins TRBV30 and TRBJ1-2, with D tentatively TRBD1 (6 bases). Trimming stripped 3 bases from V and 7 bases from J, with 18 bases between. In germline, CDR1 is GTSNPN, CDR2 SVGIG (reference sequence). This CDR3 contains 14 residues. The CDR3 is CAWSAGDRFSGYTF. For the CDR3, the DNA is TGTGCCTGGAGCGCGGGCGACAGGTTCTCTGGCTACACCTTC.

CDR3 sequence: CATDEDRIAGELFF. CDR3 coding DNA: TGTGCCACCGACGAGGACAGAATTGCCGGGGAGCTGTTTTTT. The rearrangement links TRBV7-9 to TRBJ2-2; D might be TRBD1 (6 bases). Germline CDR1 reads SEHNR; CDR2 reads FQNEAQ (reference sequence). V was pared by 10 bases and J by 6 bases, with 18 bases between. CDR3 length: 14 residues.

V is TRBV7-3 and J is TRBJ1-3; D is unclear. V gave up 5 bases and J gave up 3 bases, with 11 bases separating them. The CDR3 consists of 14 residues. Germline V gene data show CDR1 as SGHTA and CDR2 as FQGTGA. The CDR3 loop is CASSPSGVGNTIYF. The CDR3 DNA follows: TGTGCCAGCAGCCCATCCGGGGTTGGAAACACCATATATTTT.

This chain uses TRBV10-1 with TRBJ2-2; D may be TRBD1 (6 bases). V was cut by 5 bases and J by 6 bases, with 7 bases left in between. Germline loops: CDR1 WNHNN, CDR2 SYGVQD (reference sequence). The CDR3 runs 12 residues. The CDR3 region is CASSTGPGELFF. The CDR3 DNA reads TGCGCCAGCAGTACAGGGCCCGGGGAGCTGTTTTTT.

The chain has TRBV4-1 and TRBJ1-2; tentative D call: TRBD1 (5 bases). The CDR3 is 15 amino acids. Trimming removed 1 base from V and 4 bases from J, with 13 bases in between. The V gene's germline CDR1 is MGHRA and CDR2 YSYEKL. CDR3 in amino acids: CASSQVGQTLYGYTF. The CDR3 region has the DNA TGCGCCAGCAGCCAAGTGGGGCAAACCCTCTATGGCTACACCTTC.

The chain has TRBV5-4 and TRBJ2-3; TRBD1 aligns across 9 bases. The trim removed 2 bases at V and 3 bases at J, leaving 7 bases unmatched. CDR3 length equals 16 residues. Germline V gene sequence: CDR1 SGHNT, CDR2 YYREEE (reference sequence). This CDR3 is CASSFLRDRVTDTQYF. The CDR3 DNA reads as TGTGCCAGCAGCTTCTTGCGGGACAGGGTGACAGATACGCAGTATTTT.

The chain is built from TRBV5-6 and TRBJ2-7, with 7 nucleotides matching TRBD1. The CDR3 sequence is 14 residues long. Germline V lookup: CDR1 SGHDT, CDR2 YYEEEE. V was pared by 4 bases and J by 6 bases, with 10 bases of the junction left unmatched. This CDR3 is CASSDTIQGFEQYF. The DNA for the CDR3 is TGTGCCAGCAGCGACACAATACAGGGGTTCGAGCAGTACTTC.